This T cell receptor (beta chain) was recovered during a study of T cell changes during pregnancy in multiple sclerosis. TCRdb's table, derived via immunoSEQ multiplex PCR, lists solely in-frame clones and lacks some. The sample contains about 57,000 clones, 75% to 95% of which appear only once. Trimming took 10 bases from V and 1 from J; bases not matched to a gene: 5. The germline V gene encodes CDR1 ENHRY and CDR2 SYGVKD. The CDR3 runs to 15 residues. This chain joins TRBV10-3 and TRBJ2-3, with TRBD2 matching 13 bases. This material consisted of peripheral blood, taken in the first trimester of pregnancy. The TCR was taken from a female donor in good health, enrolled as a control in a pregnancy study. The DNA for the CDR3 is TGTGCCACTCGAGGACTAGCGGGGGGCACAGATACGCAGTATTTT. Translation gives CATRGLAGGTDTQYF.